The 10 T cell receptor beta chains listed next were all sequenced from one sample in a study of blood T cell repertoires in COVID-19. Sequenced by immunoSEQ multiplex PCR; TCRdb stores in-frame clones only, minus some. This table holds 120,000 to 150,000 clones, 70% to 85% found once. What was sequenced was peripheral blood. The receptors shown here come from a human donor in a cohort sampled during active COVID-19.

V is TRBV6-6 and J is TRBJ1-4; TRBD1 agrees at 7 bases. CDR3 size: 15 residues. Germline CDR1 reads MNHNY; CDR2 reads SVGAGI (reference sequence). Losses at the gene ends were 2 bases for V and 6 bases for J; bases not matched to a gene: 6. For the CDR3, the DNA is TGTGCCAGCAGTTACCTTCAGGGGGAAGATGAAAAACTGTTTTTT. Its protein product is CASSYLQGEDEKLFF.

The chain recombines TRBV28 with TRBJ1-1; D is possibly TRBD1 (6 bases). With 3 bases removed from V and 0 bases from J, the gap between germline ends came to 11 bases. The CDR3 spans 15 residues. CDR1 and CDR2 from the germline V gene are MDHEN and SYDVKM. The chain's CDR3 is CASSLRGLLNTEAFF. CDR3 in DNA: TGTGCCAGCAGTTTGAGGGGGTTGTTGAACACTGAAGCTTTCTTT.

This chain links TRBV5-1 with TRBJ1-3; D unresolved. V lost 0 bases, J lost 0 bases, and 7 bases lay in between. Germline loops: CDR1 SGHRS, CDR2 YFSETQ. The CDR3 has 15 amino acids. Written as DNA, the CDR3 is TGCGCCAGCAGCTTGGGCAGGATCTCTGGAAACACCATATATTTT. Translated: CASSLGRISGNTIYF.

The chain links TRBV9 to TRBJ1-2; 10 bases fit TRBD1. The V and J ends lost 2 bases and 4 bases, in that order; junction bases with no gene match: 5. This CDR3 has 15 amino acids. Germline assignment: CDR1 SGDLS and CDR2 YYNGEE. The CDR3 nucleotides are TGTGCCAGCAGCGTTTGGGACAGGGGAATCTATGGCTACACCTTC. Encoded protein: CASSVWDRGIYGYTF.

The V and J genes are TRBV2 and TRBJ1-6, with D maybe TRBD1 (5 bases). The germline V gene encodes CDR1 SNHLY and CDR2 FYNNEI. Trimming took 4 bases from V and 1 from J, leaving 8 bases between them. The CDR3 is 15 residues long. The CDR3 DNA reads TGTGCCAGCAGTGTGCGGGGGTCCTATAATTCACCCCTCCACTTT. Its translation: CASSVRGSYNSPLHF.

This clone has just a few counts. The chain uses TRBV6-5 and TRBJ1-2, with TRBD1 matching 7 bases. Unmatched junction bases numbered 11, after V lost 6 bases and J lost 4 bases. This CDR3 has 15 residues. Looked up from germline, CDR1 is MNHEY and CDR2 is SVGAGI. CDR3 DNA sequence: TGTGCCAGCAGCTCCGGGACAGAGAAACGCTATGGCTACACCTTC. Encoded protein: CASSSGTEKRYGYTF.

The V gene is TRBV4-2, the J gene TRBJ2-5; 10 bases are a match to TRBD2. Losses at the gene ends were 0 bases for V and 5 bases for J; bases not matched to a gene: 15. The CDR3 runs 19 residues. Germline CDR1 and CDR2: LGHNA and YNFKEQ. The CDR3 sequence: CASSQDGLAGDYFLETQYF. The CDR3 bases are TGTGCCAGCAGCCAAGACGGGCTAGCGGGGGATTATTTTTTGGAGACCCAGTACTTC.

The V and J genes are TRBV5-1 and TRBJ2-5; 11 bases are shared with TRBD2. CDR3 length equals 14 residues. CDR1 and CDR2 (germline): SGHRS, YFSETQ. V lost 6 bases and J lost 4; bases outside the gene matches: 5. The CDR3 nucleotides read TGCGCCAGCAAGGTAGCGGGGGGGCCAGAGACCCAGTACTTC. It specifies CASKVAGGPETQYF.

This clone was recorded a few times. The chain employs TRBV3-1 (or the pseudogene TRBV3-2) and TRBJ2-3; 8 nucleotides align to TRBD2. The junction had 5 bases not matched to a gene; V was cut back by 3 bases and J by 0 bases. Germline V gene sequence: CDR1 LGHDT, CDR2 YNNKEL (reference sequence). The CDR3 has 16 residues. CDR3 DNA sequence: TGTGCCAGCAGCCACACTAGCGGTTCTAGCACAGATACGCAGTATTTT. It yields the protein CASSHTSGSSTDTQYF.

This clone came up a few times. The gene calls are TRBV5-5 and TRBJ2-2; D is possibly TRBD2 (7 bases). This CDR3 spans 17 amino acids. Germline V gives CDR1 SGHKS, CDR2 YYEKEE (reference sequence). Trimming cost V 1 base and J 1 base, with 14 bases left between them. The CDR3: CASSLSRGRVNTGELFF. In DNA, the CDR3 is TGTGCCAGCAGCTTGTCGCGGGGGCGGGTGAACACCGGGGAGCTGTTTTTT.